This record covers a single T cell receptor beta chain. Its target is unknown. These data originate in a study of shared clonotypes between healthy human individuals. Study-wide results and caveats: As a rule, naive subsets had a larger estimated richness than memory subsets. Clonotype sharing among donors was thought likely to change with sequencing depth.

Per germline, CDR1 DFQATT and CDR2 SNEGSKA (reference sequence). V gave up 6 bases and J gave up 4 bases, with 9 bases separating them. This CDR3 has 11 residues. The authors ran the assay at deep level. TCRdb keeps only in-frame clones here, not all; method: immunoSEQ multiplex PCR. This table holds about 2 million clones, around 96% found once. Terminally differentiated effector memory CD45RA+ cells were excluded from the naive CD8 cells, which were CD45RO-negative and positively selected for CCR7. This receptor was taken from a man between 18 and 29 years old in good health. The V and J genes are TRBV20-1 and TRBJ1-1; D is unclear. What was sequenced was naive CD8+ T cells sorted from blood. CDR3 protein: CSALAGTEAFF. The CDR3 coding sequence is TGCAGTGCCCTCGCGGGCACTGAAGCTTTCTTT.